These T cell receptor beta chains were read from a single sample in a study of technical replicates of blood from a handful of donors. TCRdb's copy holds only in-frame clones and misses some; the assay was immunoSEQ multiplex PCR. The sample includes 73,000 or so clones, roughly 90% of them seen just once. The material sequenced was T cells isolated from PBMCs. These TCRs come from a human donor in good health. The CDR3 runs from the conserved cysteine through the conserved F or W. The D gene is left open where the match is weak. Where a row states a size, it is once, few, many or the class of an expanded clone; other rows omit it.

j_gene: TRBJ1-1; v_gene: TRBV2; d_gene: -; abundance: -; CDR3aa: CASSEAWADEAFF; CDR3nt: TGTGCCAGCAGTGAAGCGTGGGCAGATGAAGCTTTCTTT
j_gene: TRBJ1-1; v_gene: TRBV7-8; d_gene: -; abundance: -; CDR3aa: CASSLARIMNTEAFF; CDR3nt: TGTGCCAGCAGCTTAGCGAGGATAATGAACACTGAAGCTTTCTTT
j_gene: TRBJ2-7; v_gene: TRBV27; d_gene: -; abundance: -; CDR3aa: CASSSSYEQYF; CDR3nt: TGTGCCAGCAGTTCGTCCTACGAGCAGTACTTC
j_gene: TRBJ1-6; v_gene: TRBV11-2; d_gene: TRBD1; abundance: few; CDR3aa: CASSLGPGGNSPLHF; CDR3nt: TGTGCCAGCAGCTTGGGACCAGGGGGGAATTCACCCCTCCACTTT
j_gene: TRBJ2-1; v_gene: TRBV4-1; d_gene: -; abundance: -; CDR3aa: CASSQPQGDEQFF; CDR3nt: TGCGCCAGCAGCCAGCCACAGGGTGATGAGCAGTTCTTC
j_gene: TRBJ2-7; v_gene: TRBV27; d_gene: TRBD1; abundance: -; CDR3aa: CASSHTTGGLYYEQYF; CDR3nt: TGTGCCAGCAGTCATACGACAGGGGGACTTTACTACGAGCAGTACTTC
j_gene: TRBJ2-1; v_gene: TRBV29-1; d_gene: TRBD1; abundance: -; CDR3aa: CSVEGQGDKFWNFNEQFF; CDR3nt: TGCAGCGTTGAAGGACAGGGGGACAAATTTTGGAATTTCAATGAGCAGTTCTTC
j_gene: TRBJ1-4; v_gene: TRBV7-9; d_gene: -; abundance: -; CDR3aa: CASSFQPGLDEKLFF; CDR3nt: TGTGCCAGCAGCTTCCAACCAGGGTTGGATGAAAAACTGTTTTTT
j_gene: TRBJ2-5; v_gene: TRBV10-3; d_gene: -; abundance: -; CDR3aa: CAISESVYSGGPSQETQYF; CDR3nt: TGTGCCATCAGTGAGTCAGTTTACTCTGGAGGCCCCTCGCAGGAGACCCAGTACTTC
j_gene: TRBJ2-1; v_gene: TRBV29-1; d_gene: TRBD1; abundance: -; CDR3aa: CSVPPPLRDRGINEQFF; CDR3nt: TGCAGCGTTCCTCCACCTCTCCGGGACAGGGGGATCAATGAGCAGTTCTTC
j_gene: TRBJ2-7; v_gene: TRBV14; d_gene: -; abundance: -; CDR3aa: CASSQKIQGAHHEQYF; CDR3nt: TGTGCCAGCAGCCAAAAAATACAGGGAGCCCACCACGAGCAGTACTTC
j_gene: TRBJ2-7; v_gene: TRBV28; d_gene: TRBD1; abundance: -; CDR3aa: CASSFTGQTYEQYF; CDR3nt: TGTGCCAGCAGCTTCACGGGACAGACCTACGAGCAGTACTTC
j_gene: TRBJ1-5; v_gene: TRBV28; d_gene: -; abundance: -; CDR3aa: CASVGQFNQPQHF; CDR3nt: TGTGCCAGCGTCGGACAGTTCAATCAGCCCCAGCATTTT
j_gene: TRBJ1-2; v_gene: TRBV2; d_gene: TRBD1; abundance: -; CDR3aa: CASSPQGAGYGYTF; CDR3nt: TGTGCCAGCAGCCCACAGGGGGCCGGCTATGGCTACACCTTC
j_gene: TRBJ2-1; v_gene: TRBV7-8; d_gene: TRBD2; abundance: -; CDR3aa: CASSPLLAGAGNEQFF; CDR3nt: TGTGCCAGCAGCCCTCTCTTGGCGGGAGCGGGCAATGAGCAGTTCTTC
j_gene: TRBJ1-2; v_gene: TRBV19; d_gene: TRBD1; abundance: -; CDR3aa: CASSRQGIYGYTF; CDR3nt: TGTGCCAGTAGTAGACAGGGCATCTATGGCTACACCTTC
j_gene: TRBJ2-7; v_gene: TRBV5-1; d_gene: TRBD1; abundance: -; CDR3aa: CASSLAAGGLNSYEQYF; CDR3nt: TGCGCCAGCAGCTTGGCCGCAGGGGGCCTAAACTCCTACGAGCAGTACTTC
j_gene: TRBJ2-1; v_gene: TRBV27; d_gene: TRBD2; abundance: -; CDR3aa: CASSYSGAYNEQFF; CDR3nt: TGTGCCAGCAGTTATAGCGGGGCTTACAATGAGCAGTTCTTC
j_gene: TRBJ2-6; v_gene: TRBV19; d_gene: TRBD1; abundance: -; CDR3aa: CASRQGAGANVLTF; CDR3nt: TGTGCCAGTCGACAGGGGGCCGGGGCCAACGTCCTGACTTTC
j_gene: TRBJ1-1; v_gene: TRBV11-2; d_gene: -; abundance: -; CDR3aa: CASSTQGLNTEAFF; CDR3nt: TGTGCCAGCAGCACCCAGGGGTTGAACACTGAAGCTTTCTTT
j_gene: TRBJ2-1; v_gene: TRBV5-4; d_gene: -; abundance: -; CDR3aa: CASSLIRGAGYNEQFF; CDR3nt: TGTGCCAGCAGCTTAATCCGGGGGGCCGGCTACAATGAGCAGTTCTTC
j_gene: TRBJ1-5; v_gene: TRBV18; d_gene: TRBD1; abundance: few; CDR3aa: CASSPVPRTGRSQPQHF; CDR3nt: TGTGCCAGCTCACCAGTTCCCCGGACAGGTCGCTCTCAGCCCCAGCATTTT
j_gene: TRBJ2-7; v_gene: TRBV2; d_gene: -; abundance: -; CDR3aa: CASTVIRGALNYEQYF; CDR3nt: TGTGCCAGCACCGTGATCAGGGGGGCTCTAAACTACGAGCAGTACTTC
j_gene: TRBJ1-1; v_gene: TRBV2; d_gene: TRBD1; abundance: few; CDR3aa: CASSEGGQGPF; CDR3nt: TGTGCCAGCAGTGAAGGGGGACAGGGGCCCTTT
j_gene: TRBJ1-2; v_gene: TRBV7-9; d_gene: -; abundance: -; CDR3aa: CASSLSGPYGYTF; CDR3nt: TGTGCCAGCAGCCTCTCAGGTCCCTATGGCTACACCTTC
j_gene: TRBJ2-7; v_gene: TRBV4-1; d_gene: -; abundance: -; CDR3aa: CASSQKISSSYEQYF; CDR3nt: TGCGCCAGCAGCCAAAAAATTAGTAGCTCCTACGAGCAGTACTTC
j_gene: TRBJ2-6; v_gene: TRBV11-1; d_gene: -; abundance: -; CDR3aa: CASSLVPPVSGANVLTF; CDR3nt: TGTGCCAGCAGCTTAGTTCCTCCCGTCTCTGGGGCCAACGTCCTGACTTTC
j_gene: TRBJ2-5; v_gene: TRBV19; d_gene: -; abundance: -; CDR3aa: CASSPQGKETQYF; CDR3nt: TGTGCCAGTAGTCCCCAGGGGAAAGAGACCCAGTACTTC
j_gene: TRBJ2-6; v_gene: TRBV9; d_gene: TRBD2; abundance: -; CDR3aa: CASSVDWSGGAGLLRYGANVLTF; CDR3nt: TGTGCCAGCAGCGTAGATTGGAGCGGGGGGGCCGGGTTGTTGCGGTATGGGGCCAACGTCCTGACTTTC
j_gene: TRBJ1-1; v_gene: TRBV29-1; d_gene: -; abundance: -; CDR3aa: CSVRGFMNTEAFF; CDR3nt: TGCAGCGTAAGGGGGTTCATGAACACTGAAGCTTTCTTT
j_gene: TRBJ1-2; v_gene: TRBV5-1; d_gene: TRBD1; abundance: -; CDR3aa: CASSLTGDPNYGYTF; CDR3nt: TGCGCCAGCAGCCTGACAGGGGACCCTAACTATGGCTACACCTTC
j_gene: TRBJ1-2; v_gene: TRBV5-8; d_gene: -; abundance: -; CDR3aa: CASSPEVWRGNYGYTF; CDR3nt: TGTGCCAGCAGCCCAGAGGTGTGGAGAGGAAACTATGGCTACACCTTC
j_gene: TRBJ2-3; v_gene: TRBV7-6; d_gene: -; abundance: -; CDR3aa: CASSLVGSTDTQYF; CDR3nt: TGTGCCAGCAGCTTAGTGGGCTCCACAGATACGCAGTATTTT
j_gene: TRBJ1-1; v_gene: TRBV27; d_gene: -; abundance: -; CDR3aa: CASSLEGNTEAFF; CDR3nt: TGTGCCAGCAGTTTAGAGGGAAACACTGAAGCTTTCTTT
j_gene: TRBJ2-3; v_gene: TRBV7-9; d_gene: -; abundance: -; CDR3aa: CASSSSALRPSTDTQYF; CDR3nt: TGTGCCAGCAGCTCGAGCGCGCTGAGACCTAGCACAGATACGCAGTATTTT
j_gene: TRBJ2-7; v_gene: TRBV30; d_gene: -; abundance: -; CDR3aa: CAWSFGGVHYEQYF; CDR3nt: TGTGCCTGGAGTTTTGGGGGCGTCCACTACGAGCAGTACTTC
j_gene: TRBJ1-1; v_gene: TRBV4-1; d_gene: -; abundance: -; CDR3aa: CASRQEHFFGRINTEAFF; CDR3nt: TGCGCCAGCAGACAAGAGCACTTTTTTGGTAGAATTAACACTGAAGCTTTCTTT
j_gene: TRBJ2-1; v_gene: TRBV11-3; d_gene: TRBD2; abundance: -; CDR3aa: CASSLTAWGEGYNEQFF; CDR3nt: TGTGCCAGCAGCCTCACTGCATGGGGGGAGGGCTACAATGAGCAGTTCTTC
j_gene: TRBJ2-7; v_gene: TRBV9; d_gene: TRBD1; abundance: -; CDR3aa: CASSGGDSHSYEQYF; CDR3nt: TGTGCCAGCAGCGGTGGGGACAGCCACTCCTACGAGCAGTACTTC
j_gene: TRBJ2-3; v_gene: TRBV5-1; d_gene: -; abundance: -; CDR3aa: CASSLIVLRTDYTDTQYF; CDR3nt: TGCGCCAGCAGCTTGATCGTTCTGCGGACAGACTACACAGATACGCAGTATTTT
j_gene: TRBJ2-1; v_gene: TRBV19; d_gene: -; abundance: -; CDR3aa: CASSPGIAYNEQFF; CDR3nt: TGTGCCAGTAGTCCAGGGATCGCCTACAATGAGCAGTTCTTC
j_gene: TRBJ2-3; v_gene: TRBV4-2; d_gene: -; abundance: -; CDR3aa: CASSQSSGTPYSTDTQYF; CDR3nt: TGTGCCAGCAGCCAGTCCTCCGGGACTCCCTACTCCACAGATACGCAGTATTTT
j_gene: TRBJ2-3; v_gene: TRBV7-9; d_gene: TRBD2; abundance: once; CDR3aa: CASSLAIAGAPTDTQYF; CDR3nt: TGTGCCAGCAGCTTAGCGATAGCGGGAGCCCCCACAGATACGCAGTATTTT
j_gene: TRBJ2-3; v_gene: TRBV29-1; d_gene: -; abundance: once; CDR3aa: CSGDRYTDTQYF; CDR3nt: TGCAGCGGCGACAGGTACACAGATACGCAGTATTTT
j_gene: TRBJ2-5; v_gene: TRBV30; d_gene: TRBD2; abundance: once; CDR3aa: CAWRDVGGVRETQYF; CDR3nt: TGTGCCTGGAGGGACGTCGGGGGGGTAAGGGAGACCCAGTACTTC
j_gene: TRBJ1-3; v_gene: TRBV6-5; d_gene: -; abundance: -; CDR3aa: CASKQDSGNTIYF; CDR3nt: TGTGCCAGCAAACAGGACTCTGGAAACACCATATATTTT
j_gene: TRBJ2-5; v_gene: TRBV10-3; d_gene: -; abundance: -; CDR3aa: CAISESQGSRETQYF; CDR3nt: TGTGCCATCAGTGAGTCCCAGGGGAGTAGGGAGACCCAGTACTTC
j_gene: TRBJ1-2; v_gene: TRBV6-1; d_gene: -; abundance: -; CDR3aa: CATQNNYGYTF; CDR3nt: TGTGCCACACAGAATAACTATGGCTACACCTTC
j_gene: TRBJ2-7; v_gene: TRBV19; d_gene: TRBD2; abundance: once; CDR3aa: CASSRLLAGVTYEQYF; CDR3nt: TGTGCCAGTAGTAGGTTACTAGCGGGAGTTACTTACGAGCAGTACTTC
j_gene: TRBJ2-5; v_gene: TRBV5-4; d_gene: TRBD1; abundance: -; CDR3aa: CASSPLPTGGVGETQYF; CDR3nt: TGTGCCAGCAGCCCACTCCCGACAGGGGGCGTGGGGGAGACCCAGTACTTC
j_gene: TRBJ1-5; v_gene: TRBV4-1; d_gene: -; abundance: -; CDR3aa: CASRRRRLSNQPQHF; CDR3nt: TGCGCCAGCAGGCGGAGGCGGCTGAGCAATCAGCCCCAGCATTTT